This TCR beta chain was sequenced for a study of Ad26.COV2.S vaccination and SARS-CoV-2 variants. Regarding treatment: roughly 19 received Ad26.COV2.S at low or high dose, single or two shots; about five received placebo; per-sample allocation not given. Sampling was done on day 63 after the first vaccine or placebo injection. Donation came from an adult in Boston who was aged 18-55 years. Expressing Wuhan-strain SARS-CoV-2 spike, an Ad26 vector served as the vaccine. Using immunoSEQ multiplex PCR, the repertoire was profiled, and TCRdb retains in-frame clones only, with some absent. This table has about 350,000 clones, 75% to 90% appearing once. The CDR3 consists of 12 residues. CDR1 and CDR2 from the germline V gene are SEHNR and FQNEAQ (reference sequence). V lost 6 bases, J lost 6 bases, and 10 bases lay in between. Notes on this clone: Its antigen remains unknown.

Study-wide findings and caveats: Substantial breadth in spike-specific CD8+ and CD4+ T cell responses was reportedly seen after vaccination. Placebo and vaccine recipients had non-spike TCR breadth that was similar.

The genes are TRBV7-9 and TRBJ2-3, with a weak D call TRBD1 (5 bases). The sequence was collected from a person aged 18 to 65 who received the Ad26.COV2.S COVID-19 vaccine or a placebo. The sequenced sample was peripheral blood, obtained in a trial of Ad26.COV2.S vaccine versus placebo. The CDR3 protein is CASRGPGDTQYF. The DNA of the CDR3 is TGTGCCAGCAGGGGGCCAGGGGATACGCAGTATTTT.